These 18 T cell receptor beta chains came from one sample sequenced in a study of blood T cell repertoires in COVID-19. Repertoires were generated with immunoSEQ multiplex PCR, while TCRdb's copy carries only in-frame clones and drops some. The sample has more than 350,000 clones, nearly 90% seen once. The sequencing input was PBMCs or T cells enriched from blood (not recorded which). The receptors come from a woman younger than 35 who had been exposed to COVID-19.

The chain combines TRBV28 with TRBJ2-1, with 12 bases matching TRBD2. This CDR3 has 17 residues. Germline trimming cut 8 bases from V and 7 bases from J; bases unmatched to any gene: 15. Per the germline V gene, CDR1 is MDHEN and CDR2 is SYDVKM. CDR3 nucleotide sequence: TGTGCCAGCGCTAGTGCTAGCGGGAGGGCCCTCCAAAATGAGCAGTTCTTC. Amino acids: CASASASGRALQNEQFF.

This sequence joins TRBV7-8 and TRBJ2-7, with D perhaps matching TRBD2 (6 bases). The CDR3 spans 13 residues. V lost 5 bases and J lost 4, with 12 bases in between. CDR1 and CDR2 from the germline V gene are SGHVS and FQNEAQ. CDR3 amino acids: CASSPTSTYEQYF. DNA for the CDR3: TGTGCCAGCAGCCCTACTAGCACTTACGAGCAGTACTTC.

V gene TRBV11-2 combines with J gene TRBJ1-2, with 8 bases fitting TRBD1. The length of the CDR3 is 14 residues. Looked up from germline, CDR1 is SGHAT and CDR2 is FQNNGV. Trimming at V came to 3 bases and at J to 7 bases, leaving 7 bases not matched to a gene. CDR3 DNA sequence: TGTGCCAGCAGCTTGGGCAGGGGGCTCTCTGGCTACACCTTC. It is translated as CASSLGRGLSGYTF.

The chain combines TRBV5-1 with TRBJ2-5; 11 positions agree with TRBD2. The CDR3 is 15 amino acids. V trimming: 3 bases; J trimming: 4 bases; junction bases outside the gene matches: 5. Germline CDR1 SGHRS, CDR2 YFSETQ. As DNA, the CDR3 is TGCGCCAGCAGCTCACTAGCGGGAGTATCAGAGACCCAGTACTTC. Its protein product is CASSSLAGVSETQYF.

The rearrangement links TRBV28 to TRBJ2-7; TRBD2 agrees at 12 bases. CDR3 size: 19 residues. Germline-derived CDR1 and CDR2 are MDHEN and SYDVKM. V lost 4 bases to trimming and J lost 4 bases; unmatched junction nucleotides: 17. The CDR3 nucleotides read TGTGCCAGCAGTTCCACCACCCGACTAGCGGGGGCCCTATTGTACGAGCAGTACTTC. It yields the protein CASSSTTRLAGALLYEQYF.

A remark on this clone: Distinct nucleotide sequences in the sample also encode this CDR3. The chain has TRBV27 and TRBJ1-2; 9 nucleotides agree with TRBD1. The CDR3 contains 14 residues. V gave up 6 bases and J gave up 4 bases; unmatched junction bases: 6. Looked up from germline, CDR1 is MNHEY and CDR2 is SMNVEV (reference sequence). CDR3 protein: CASSLQGAGYGYTF. The CDR3, as DNA: TGTGCCAGCAGCCTACAGGGGGCCGGCTATGGCTACACCTTC.

This chain links TRBV15 with TRBJ2-6; D uncertain. Germline V gene lookup returns CDR1 LNHNV and CDR2 YYDKDF (reference sequence). This CDR3 is 17 amino acids long. V lost 8 bases to trimming and J lost 0 bases, with 17 bases between them. The CDR3 DNA sequence: TGTGCCACCGCCAGCGACGAACTTACCTCTGGGGCCAACGTCCTGACTTTC. It yields the protein CATASDELTSGANVLTF.

The chain carries TRBV2 and TRBJ1-6, with D possibly matching TRBD1 (6 bases). The CDR3 loop spans 15 amino acids. Deletions cut 2 bases from V and 8 bases from J, with 13 bases between. The germline V gene encodes CDR1 SNHLY and CDR2 FYNNEI. The CDR3 sequence: CASSESRGADSPLHF. CDR3 DNA sequence: TGTGCCAGCAGTGAATCCCGGGGGGCGGATTCACCCCTCCACTTT.

The chain is built from TRBV19 and TRBJ2-3; 12 nucleotides match TRBD2. Trimming removed 9 bases from V and 7 bases from J; junction bases left unmatched: 8. The CDR3 contains 14 residues. Germline V gives CDR1 LNHDA, CDR2 SQIVND (reference sequence). CDR3 sequence: CASTTSGGSYTQYF. The CDR3 DNA sequence: TGTGCCAGCACTACTAGCGGGGGGTCCTATACGCAGTATTTT.

This chain links TRBV5-1 with TRBJ1-1, with TRBD1 matching over 7 bases. This CDR3 is 18 amino acids long. CDR1 and CDR2 from the germline V gene are SGHRS and YFSETQ. The ends lost 5 bases at V and 0 bases at J; junction bases unmatched: 16. The CDR3 region has the DNA TGCGCCAGCAGTCTAAAGCGCCAGACAGGGACCATGAACACTGAAGCTTTCTTT. Its protein product is CASSLKRQTGTMNTEAFF.

Of note for this clone: Other DNA sequences in this sample translate to the same CDR3. The chain carries TRBV28 and TRBJ2-7; no reliable D call. Trimming shortened V by 5 bases and J by 0 bases, and 5 bases separated the two germline ends. CDR1 and CDR2 from the germline V gene are MDHEN and SYDVKM. This CDR3 is built from 12 residues. The CDR3 DNA reads TGTGCCAGCAGTCCCCTCTCCTACGAGCAGTACTTC. Translating gives CASSPLSYEQYF.

The chain employs TRBV20-1 and TRBJ1-2; perhaps TRBD1 as D (6 bases). The CDR3 loop spans 11 amino acids. Trimming removed 6 bases at V and 9 bases at J, with 14 bases between. Germline V gene sequence: CDR1 DFQATT, CDR2 SNEGSKA (reference sequence). CDR3 DNA: TGCAGTGCGGAGAGGACAGAGAGCTACACCTTC. As protein: CSAERTESYTF.

The rearrangement links TRBV29-1 to TRBJ2-5; a possible D gene is TRBD1 (6 bases). Germline assignment: CDR1 SQVTM and CDR2 ANQGSEA. Deletions cut 8 bases from V and 3 bases from J, with 16 bases between. The length of the CDR3 is 13 residues. CDR3 loop: CSSHRTAEETQYF. CDR3 bases: TGCAGCTCTCATCGGACAGCCGAAGAGACCCAGTACTTC.

This chain links TRBV7-2 with TRBJ2-7; D not resolved. In germline, CDR1 is SGHTA, CDR2 FQGNSA. Trimming removed 0 bases at V and 1 base at J, with 10 bases between. The CDR3 contains 15 residues. The CDR3 coding sequence is TGTGCCAGCAGCTTAGCAGCAGGATATTCCTACGAGCAGTACTTC. It is translated as CASSLAAGYSYEQYF.

The chain uses TRBV4-2 and TRBJ2-3, with no clear D. V was clipped by 4 bases and J by 0 bases, with 17 bases between them. In germline, CDR1 is LGHNA, CDR2 YNFKEQ. The CDR3 has 17 residues. The CDR3 loop is CASSPAARGSSTDTQYF. In nucleotides, the CDR3 is TGTGCCAGCAGCCCCGCGGCCCGCGGCTCTAGCACAGATACGCAGTATTTT.

V usage is TRBV11-1 and J usage is TRBJ1-2; D is unresolved. CDR1 and CDR2 (germline): SGHAT, FQDESV (reference sequence). The V end lost 1 base, the J end lost 7 bases, and 16 bases lay between the germline ends. The CDR3 contains 15 residues. Here the CDR3 reads CASSLDLRATSGYTF. CDR3 DNA sequence: TGTGCCAGCAGCTTAGACCTACGAGCGACGTCTGGCTACACCTTC.

The chain uses TRBV5-4 and TRBJ1-6; 7 positions match TRBD1. Germline V CDR1 and CDR2: SGHNT, YYREEE (reference sequence). The CDR3 spans 17 residues. V shed 4 bases and J 6 bases; nucleotides not matched to a gene: 13. CDR3 protein: CASSQLTGVGGNSPLHF. The CDR3 DNA reads TGTGCCAGCAGCCAACTAACAGGGGTCGGCGGTAATTCACCCCTCCACTTT.

V gene TRBV11-2 combines with J gene TRBJ1-6; the D gene is possibly TRBD1 (6 bases). Germline V lookup: CDR1 SGHAT, CDR2 FQNNGV. The CDR3 is 13 amino acids. Trimming took off 6 bases at V and 9 bases at J, with 12 bases between the two ends. This CDR3 reads CASSFAGVSPLHF. The CDR3, as DNA: TGTGCCAGCAGTTTCGCAGGGGTTTCACCCCTCCACTTT. Full variable domain (missing parts from reference TRBV11-2 and TRBJ1-6): EAGVAQSPRYKIIEKRQSVAFWCNPISGHATLYWYQQILGQGPKLLIQFQNNGVVDDSQLPKDRFSAERLKGVDSTLKIQPAKLEDSAVYLCASSFAGVSPLHFGNGTRLTVT.